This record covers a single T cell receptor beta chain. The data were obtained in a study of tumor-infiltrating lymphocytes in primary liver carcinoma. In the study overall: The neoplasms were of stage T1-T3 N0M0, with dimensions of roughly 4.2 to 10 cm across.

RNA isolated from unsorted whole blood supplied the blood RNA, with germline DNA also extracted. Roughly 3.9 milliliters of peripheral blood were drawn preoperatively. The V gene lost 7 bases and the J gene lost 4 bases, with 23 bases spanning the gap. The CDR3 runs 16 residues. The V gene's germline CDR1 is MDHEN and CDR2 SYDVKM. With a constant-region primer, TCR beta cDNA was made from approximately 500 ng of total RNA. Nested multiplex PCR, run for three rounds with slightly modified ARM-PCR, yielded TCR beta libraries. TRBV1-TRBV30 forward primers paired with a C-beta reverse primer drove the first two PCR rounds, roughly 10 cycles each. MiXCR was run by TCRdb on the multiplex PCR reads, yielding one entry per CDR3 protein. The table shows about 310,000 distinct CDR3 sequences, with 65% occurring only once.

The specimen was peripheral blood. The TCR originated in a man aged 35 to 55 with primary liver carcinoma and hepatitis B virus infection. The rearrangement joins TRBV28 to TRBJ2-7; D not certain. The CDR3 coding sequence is TGTGCCAGCACTTTTGGATTTAGTGGGAATGCTTACGAGCAGTACTTC. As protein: CASTFGFSGNAYEQYF.